A selection of T cell receptor beta chains follows, all from one sample in a study of T cell responses to AZD1222 COVID-19 vaccine. Assay: immunoSEQ multiplex PCR; the TCRdb copy retains only in-frame clones and omits some. Of over 150,000 clones in the sample, around nine tenths were seen once. The sequencing used peripheral blood, collected on day 0 of AZD1222 vaccination. Receptors were obtained from an adult in good health. Each CDR3 is given without its conserved first and last residue. The order of the fields is J gene, V gene, CDR3 protein.

TRBJ1-5 | TRBV11-2 | ASSLDRDQPQH
TRBJ1-5 | TRBV28 | ASSRPDQPQH
TRBJ2-7 | TRBV6-5 | ASRSRQGAVYEQY
TRBJ1-2 | TRBV6-5 | ASSLNLYGGGYT
TRBJ2-7 | TRBV6-5 | ASGTTGGFTYEQY
TRBJ1-4 | TRBV30 | AWSGNRGYEKLF
TRBJ1-5 | TRBV28 | ASSLWGSPQH
TRBJ2-3 | TRBV29-1 | SVLRFTDTQY
TRBJ2-1 | TRBV7-3 | ASSGELARNEQF
TRBJ2-2 | TRBV27 | ASKFGANTGELF
TRBJ1-3 | TRBV5-4 | ASSPGLGQGRGNTIY
TRBJ2-1 | TRBV7-3 | ASSHSGRSGNEQF
TRBJ1-1 | TRBV29-1 | SVYFRDGAF
TRBJ2-1 | TRBV6-4 | ASSFSGSSYNEQF
TRBJ2-1 | TRBV5-1 | ASSETGLAGAVDEQF
TRBJ2-3 | TRBV6-4 | ASSEWGTDTQY
TRBJ2-5 | TRBV3-1/TRBV3-2 | ASSQATSSGEETQY
TRBJ2-5 | TRBV5-4 | ASSSLGLVKETQY
TRBJ2-5 | TRBV5-4 | ASSSQKETQY
TRBJ2-7 | TRBV10-1 | ASGDYSYEQY
TRBJ2-5 | TRBV9 | ASSAQGATQY
TRBJ1-2 | TRBV6-4 | ASSDVWDRDGFYGYT
TRBJ1-2 | TRBV19 | ASSIPGSLNYGYT
TRBJ1-4 | TRBV10-3 | AIIAGTGGDNAEKLF
TRBJ2-5 | TRBV4-3 | ASSQDGVRAQETQY
TRBJ1-2 | TRBV2 | ASSEVKGPYYGYT
TRBJ2-7 | TRBV7-3 | ASSLARGYEQY
TRBJ1-6 | TRBV5-6 | ASTRSRQWRNSPLH
TRBJ2-2 | TRBV7-6 | ASSLDRVAGELF
TRBJ2-3 | TRBV7-3 | ASSLTSGLAGKADTQY
TRBJ2-7 | TRBV7-9 | ASSLPYGPSEQY
TRBJ2-1 | TRBV9 | ASAGTYNEQF
TRBJ2-5 | TRBV7-2 | ASSISTGQETQY
TRBJ2-3 | TRBV7-2 | ATYSGRGGSTDTQY
TRBJ1-4 | TRBV10-3 | AISERSLNEKLF
TRBJ2-4 | TRBV10-3 | AISEGIAKNIQY
TRBJ2-3 | TRBV11-3 | ASSGGRTDTQY
TRBJ2-7 | TRBV5-5 | ASSLSGQIYEQY